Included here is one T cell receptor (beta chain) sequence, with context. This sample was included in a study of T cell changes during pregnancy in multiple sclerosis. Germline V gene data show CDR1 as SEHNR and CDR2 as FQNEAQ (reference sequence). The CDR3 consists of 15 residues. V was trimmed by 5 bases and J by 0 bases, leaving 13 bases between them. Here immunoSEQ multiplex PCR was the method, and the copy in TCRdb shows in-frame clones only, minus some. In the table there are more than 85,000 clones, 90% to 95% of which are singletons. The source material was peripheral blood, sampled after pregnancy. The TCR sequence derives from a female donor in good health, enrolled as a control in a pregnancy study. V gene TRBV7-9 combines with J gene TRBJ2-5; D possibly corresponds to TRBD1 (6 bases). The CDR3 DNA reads TGTGCCAGCAGCCCCAGGGGATCCAACCAAGAGACCCAGTACTTC. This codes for CASSPRGSNQETQYF.